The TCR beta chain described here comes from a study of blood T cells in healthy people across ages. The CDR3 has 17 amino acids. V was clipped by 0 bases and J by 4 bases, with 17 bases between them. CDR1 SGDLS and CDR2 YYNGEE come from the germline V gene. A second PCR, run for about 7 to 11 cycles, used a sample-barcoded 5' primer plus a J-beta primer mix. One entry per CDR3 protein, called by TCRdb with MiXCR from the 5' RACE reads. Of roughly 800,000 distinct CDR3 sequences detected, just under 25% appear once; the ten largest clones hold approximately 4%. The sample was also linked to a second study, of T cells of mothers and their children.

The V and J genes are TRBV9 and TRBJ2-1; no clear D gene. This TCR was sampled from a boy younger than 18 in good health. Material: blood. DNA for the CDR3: TGTGCCAGCAGCGTAGCCCCAGACGGAGACCTGTACAATGAGCAGTTCTTC. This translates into CASSVAPDGDLYNEQFF.